The 18 T cell receptor beta chains below all came from one sample that was sequenced in a study of cytomegalovirus exposure and HLA in healthy donors. The PCR contained 60 Vbeta and 13 Jbeta primers. This table comes from immunoSEQ multiplex PCR, and its TCRdb copy is limited to in-frame clones, with some not included. The table records roughly 100,000 clones, 65% to 75% of them present only once. The source material was PBMCs. The origin of the receptors is a female donor in good health and CMV-seronegative.

Notes on this clone: One junction end does not reproduce the germline sequence, and a read error may be involved. This sequence joins TRBV5-1 and TRBJ1-4; TRBD1 aligns across 8 bases. Germline V gene data show CDR1 as SGHRS and CDR2 as YFSETQ. The CDR3 covers 14 residues. The CDR3 nucleotides are TGCACCAGCAGCTTTCAGGGGGCGGATGAAAAACTGTTTTTT. Protein sequence: CTSSFQGADEKLFF.

The V and J genes are TRBV5-4 and TRBJ2-7, with D perhaps matching TRBD2 (6 bases). Trimming removed 4 bases at V and 3 bases at J, with 20 bases between. Germline V gene lookup returns CDR1 SGHNT and CDR2 YYREEE (reference sequence). There are 16 residues in the CDR3. The CDR3 DNA follows: TGTGCCAGCAGCCCCGATTCCGGGACTCGACTCTACGAGCAGTACTTC. Protein product: CASSPDSGTRLYEQYF.

The chain couples TRBV28 to TRBJ2-3, with D tentatively TRBD2 (5 bases). The germline V gene has CDR1 MDHEN and CDR2 SYDVKM. The CDR3 runs 13 residues. The V gene lost 5 bases and the J gene lost 3 bases, with 9 bases spanning the gap. CDR3 DNA: TGTGCCAGCAGTCGGGGTCCAACAGATACGCAGTATTTT. This codes for CASSRGPTDTQYF.

The V gene is TRBV11-2, the J gene TRBJ2-1; the match to TRBD1 covers 8 bases. V lost 5 bases and J lost 6; bases outside the gene matches: 3. This CDR3 region has 13 residues. The germline V gene encodes CDR1 SGHAT and CDR2 FQNNGV. CDR3 sequence reads: CASSADRGNEQFF. CDR3 sequence (DNA): TGTGCCAGCAGCGCAGACAGGGGCAATGAGCAGTTCTTC.

The chain links TRBV5-5 to TRBJ2-7; TRBD1 matches at 7 bases. J was trimmed by 7 bases and V by 0 bases; bases with no gene match: 10. CDR3 length: 15 residues. Germline assignment: CDR1 SGHKS and CDR2 YYEKEE (reference sequence). CDR3 sequence (DNA): TGTGCCAGCAGCTTGGCCCGACAGGGAGCGAGAGAGCAGTACTTC. It encodes CASSLARQGAREQYF.

The chain joins TRBV29-1 to TRBJ1-1; D gene ambiguous. The CDR3 is 12 residues long. The germline V gene encodes CDR1 SQVTM and CDR2 ANQGSEA. V gave up 3 bases and J gave up 6 bases, with 11 bases separating them. The CDR3 DNA reads as TGCAGCGTTGAGGTGGGGAGCGCTGAAGCTTTCTTT. Translated, it gives CSVEVGSAEAFF.

The chain carries TRBV29-1 and TRBJ2-1; 12 bases line up with TRBD2. Germline assignment: CDR1 SQVTM and CDR2 ANQGSEA. The CDR3 has 14 amino acids. The junction had 6 bases not matched to a gene; V was cut back by 7 bases and J by 5 bases. Written as DNA, the CDR3 is TGCAGCGCTCTAGGACTAGCGGGGAACAATGAGCAGTTCTTC. It yields the protein CSALGLAGNNEQFF.

V is TRBV5-1 and J is TRBJ2-7, with D maybe TRBD2 (5 bases). CDR3 length equals 14 residues. Germline CDR1 SGHRS, CDR2 YFSETQ. Trimming shortened V by 0 bases and J by 6 bases, and 13 bases separated the two germline ends. This CDR3 reads CASSLAARAREQYF. Written as DNA, the CDR3 is TGCGCCAGCAGCTTGGCGGCGAGGGCACGCGAGCAGTACTTC.

The chain couples TRBV10-2 to TRBJ2-3; 12 bases line up with TRBD1. This CDR3 region has 15 residues. Looked up from germline, CDR1 is WSHSY and CDR2 is SAAADI. V dropped 3 bases and J dropped 5; count of bases not matched to a gene: 3. CDR3 sequence reads: CASSDWDRGQDTQYF. The CDR3 region has the DNA TGCGCCAGCAGTGATTGGGACAGGGGGCAAGATACGCAGTATTTT.

The chain combines TRBV7-3 with TRBJ2-5; 8 nucleotides match TRBD1. This CDR3 is 13 amino acids long. The germline CDR1 and CDR2 sequences are SGHTA and FQGTGA. Trimming cost V 1 base and J 5 bases; bases outside gene matches: 0. The CDR3 DNA follows: TGTGCCAGCAGCTTAAGACAGGGGGAGACCCAGTACTTC. Protein: CASSLRQGETQYF. The full variable domain, rest sourced from reference TRBV7-3 and TRBJ2-5, is GAGVSQTPSNKVTEKGKYVELRCDPISGHTALYWYRQSLGQGPEFLIYFQGTGAADDSGLPNDRFFAVRPEGSVSTLKIQRTERGDSAVYLCASSLRQGETQYFGPGTRLLVL.

The gene calls are TRBV4-1 and TRBJ2-3, with 11 positions matching TRBD2. CDR1 is MGHRA and CDR2 is YSYEKL in the germline V gene. The CDR3 is made up of 18 amino acids. The junction had 8 bases not matched to a gene; V was cut back by 0 bases and J by 3 bases. CDR3 amino acids: CASSQEIAGGPVTDTQYF. CDR3 nucleotide sequence: TGCGCCAGCAGCCAAGAAATAGCGGGAGGGCCGGTAACAGATACGCAGTATTTT.

The rearrangement uses TRBV4-3 and TRBJ2-1; a possible D gene is TRBD2 (5 bases). CDR3 length: 15 amino acids. Germline CDR1 and CDR2: LGHNA and YSLEER. V was clipped by 4 bases and J by 2 bases, with 12 bases between them. The CDR3 sequence: CASSPTSGPYNEQFF. The CDR3 DNA is TGCGCCAGCAGCCCCACCAGCGGACCCTACAATGAGCAGTTCTTC.

V usage is TRBV25-1 and J usage is TRBJ1-1; 8 bases are a match to TRBD1. The CDR3 covers 15 residues. Germline V gene lookup returns CDR1 MGHDK and CDR2 SYGVNS. Trimming took 2 bases from V and 6 from J; bases not matched to a gene: 8. CDR3 loop: CASSEHDRGSAEAFF. DNA of the CDR3: TGTGCCAGCAGTGAACACGACAGGGGATCAGCTGAAGCTTTCTTT.

This sequence joins TRBV28 and TRBJ1-2; 7 nucleotides line up with TRBD1. The CDR3 spans 14 residues. The trim removed 4 bases at V and 6 bases at J, leaving 8 bases unmatched. CDR1 is MDHEN, CDR2 SYDVKM, per germline. This CDR3 reads CASSSTGSGDGYTF. As DNA, the CDR3 is TGTGCCAGCAGTTCGACAGGGTCGGGGGATGGCTACACCTTC.

J is TRBJ2-3 and V is TRBV5-4; 9 nucleotides match TRBD2. CDR3 length equals 15 residues. V shed 3 bases and J 6 bases; nucleotides not matched to a gene: 8. The germline gives CDR1 SGHNT, CDR2 YYREEE (reference sequence). CDR3 sequence: CASSYGGRAGDTQYF. CDR3 nucleotides: TGTGCCAGCAGCTATGGCGGGAGGGCAGGGGATACGCAGTATTTT.

This clone has a handful of counts. The V call is TRBV7-3, the J call TRBJ2-3, with D possibly TRBD2 on 5 matching bases. V was cut by 5 bases and J by 0 bases, with 18 bases left in between. Germline CDR1 is SGHTA and CDR2 is FQGTGA. The CDR3 loop spans 17 amino acids. The CDR3 nucleotides are TGTGCCAGCAGCCCGGGTGGAGTAGCGCCGAGCACAGATACGCAGTATTTT. Protein: CASSPGGVAPSTDTQYF.

The V gene is TRBV29-1, the J gene TRBJ1-2; a weak D match, TRBD1 (6 bases). Trimming removed 2 bases from V and 7 bases from J, with 8 bases in between. This CDR3 spans 11 amino acids. The germline gives CDR1 SQVTM, CDR2 ANQGSEA. The CDR3 nucleotides read TGCAGCGTTGAACGAGGGGGTGGCTACACCTTC. Translation gives CSVERGGGYTF.

This clone was observed once. This chain uses TRBV10-3 with TRBJ1-5; D not resolved. Germline CDR1 reads ENHRY; CDR2 reads SYGVKD. This CDR3 has 11 residues. Between the trimmed V and J ends, which lost 6 bases and 7 bases, there was a span of 7 bases. CDR3 coding DNA: TGTGCCATCAGAAGAGGACAGCCCCAGCATTTT. Translating gives CAIRRGQPQHF.